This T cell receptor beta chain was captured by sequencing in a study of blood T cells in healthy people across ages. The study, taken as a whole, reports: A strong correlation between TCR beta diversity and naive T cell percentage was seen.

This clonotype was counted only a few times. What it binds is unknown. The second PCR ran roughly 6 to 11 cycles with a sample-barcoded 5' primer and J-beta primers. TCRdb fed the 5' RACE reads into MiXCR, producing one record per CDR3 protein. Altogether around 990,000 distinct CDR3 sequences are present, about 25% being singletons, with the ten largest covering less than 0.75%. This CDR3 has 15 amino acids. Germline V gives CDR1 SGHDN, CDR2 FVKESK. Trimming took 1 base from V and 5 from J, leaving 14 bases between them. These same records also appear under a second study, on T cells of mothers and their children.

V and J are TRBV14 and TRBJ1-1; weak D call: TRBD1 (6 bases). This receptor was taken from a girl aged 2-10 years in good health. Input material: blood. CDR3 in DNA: TGTGCCAGCAGCCAAGTATGGACAGTAGGGACTGAAGCTTTCTTT. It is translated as CASSQVWTVGTEAFF.